Listed here are 10 T cell receptor beta chains from one sample, sequenced in a study of blood T cell repertoires in COVID-19. Produced via immunoSEQ multiplex PCR; TCRdb's table is partial and in-frame only. The data hold some 190,000 clones, with less than 90% observed a single time. Material: PBMCs or T cells enriched from blood (not recorded which). The source of these receptors is a young woman who had been exposed to COVID-19.

This chain's CDR3 is CASSLGQNYEQYF. DNA of the CDR3: TGTGCCAGCAGCTTAGGACAGAACTACGAGCAGTACTTC. The chain joins TRBV5-6 to TRBJ2-7, with TRBD1 as a possible D gene (6 bases). Trimming stripped 2 bases from V and 3 bases from J, with 9 bases between. Germline V gene lookup returns CDR1 SGHDT and CDR2 YYEEEE. The CDR3 length is 13 residues.

The genes are TRBV27 and TRBJ1-5, with 9 nucleotides matching TRBD1. Germline V gene data show CDR1 as MNHEY and CDR2 as SMNVEV (reference sequence). V gave up 4 bases and J gave up 7 bases; unmatched junction bases: 14. The CDR3 runs to 17 residues. CDR3 DNA sequence: TGTGCCAGCAGTTCGATCTCCGGGACAGGGCGGTGGCAGCCCCAGCATTTT. Its translation: CASSSISGTGRWQPQHF.

The table lists this clone with a few counts. J is TRBJ2-3 and V is TRBV12-3 or TRBV12-4; no reliable D call. V was cut by 0 bases and J by 6 bases, with 7 bases left in between. The CDR3 length is 13 residues. CDR3 protein: CASSLALRDTQYF. The CDR3 region has the DNA TGTGCCAGCAGTTTAGCGCTGAGGGATACGCAGTATTTT.

This clone appeared a few times. V is TRBV3-1 (or the pseudogene TRBV3-2) and J is TRBJ2-7, with 7 bases lining up with TRBD1. The CDR3 runs to 15 residues. J lost 2 bases, V lost 4 bases, and 8 bases had no gene match. Germline values: CDR1 LGHDT, CDR2 YNNKEL (reference sequence). CDR3 in amino acids: CASSPPRTGTYEQYF. The CDR3 DNA is TGTGCCAGCAGCCCCCCAAGGACAGGAACCTACGAGCAGTACTTC.

The rearrangement links TRBV29-1 to TRBJ2-7; TRBD2 matches 12 bases. Germline V gene data show CDR1 as SQVTM and CDR2 as ANQGSEA. V lost 6 bases and J lost 0; bases outside the gene matches: 12. The CDR3 length is 17 residues. For the CDR3, the DNA is TGCAGCGTAAATGCCTACGGACTAGCGGGGAACTCCTACGAGCAGTACTTC. It specifies CSVNAYGLAGNSYEQYF.

The chain has TRBV30 and TRBJ1-2; D not resolved. V was pared by 3 bases and J by 1 base, with 6 bases between. Germline V gene data show CDR1 as GTSNPN and CDR2 as SVGIG (reference sequence). CDR3 length: 12 residues. The CDR3 sequence is CAWRQVNYGYTF. The CDR3 bases are TGTGCCTGGAGGCAGGTTAACTATGGCTACACCTTC.

The gene calls are TRBV10-1 and TRBJ2-7; 12 nucleotides agree with TRBD1. Germline V gene lookup returns CDR1 WNHNN and CDR2 SYGVQD (reference sequence). CDR3 length: 14 amino acids. V lost 7 bases to trimming and J lost 7 bases; unmatched junction nucleotides: 8. The CDR3 here is CASNGDRGPREQYF. In DNA form, the CDR3 reads TGCGCCAGCAACGGGGACAGGGGGCCTCGGGAGCAGTACTTC.

The V gene is TRBV5-5, the J gene TRBJ1-4, with a tentative D call TRBD1 (6 bases). The CDR3 is 14 amino acids. Germline V gene sequence: CDR1 SGHKS, CDR2 YYEKEE (reference sequence). V dropped 4 bases and J dropped 8 bases, with 15 bases sitting between them. DNA of the CDR3: TGTGCCAGCAGCCGGGACACCTATAGCGAAAAACTGTTTTTT. Translating gives CASSRDTYSEKLFF.

This chain links TRBV4-1 with TRBJ2-5; D is perhaps TRBD2 (7 bases). This CDR3 has 15 amino acids. In germline, CDR1 is MGHRA, CDR2 YSYEKL. V was shortened by 0 bases and J by 2 bases, with 10 bases between the two germline ends. CDR3 DNA: TGCGCCAGCAGCCAAGATGCGGGGGCTCAAGAGACCCAGTACTTC. Encoded protein: CASSQDAGAQETQYF.

In this sample, this clone turned up once. The chain carries TRBV30 and TRBJ2-7; 8 bases line up with TRBD1. Germline CDR1 GTSNPN, CDR2 SVGIG (reference sequence). This CDR3 region has 13 residues. The V and J ends lost 2 bases and 5 bases, in that order; junction bases with no gene match: 5. The CDR3 protein is CAWSYGQGNEQYF. CDR3 sequence (DNA): TGTGCCTGGAGTTACGGACAGGGAAACGAGCAGTACTTC.